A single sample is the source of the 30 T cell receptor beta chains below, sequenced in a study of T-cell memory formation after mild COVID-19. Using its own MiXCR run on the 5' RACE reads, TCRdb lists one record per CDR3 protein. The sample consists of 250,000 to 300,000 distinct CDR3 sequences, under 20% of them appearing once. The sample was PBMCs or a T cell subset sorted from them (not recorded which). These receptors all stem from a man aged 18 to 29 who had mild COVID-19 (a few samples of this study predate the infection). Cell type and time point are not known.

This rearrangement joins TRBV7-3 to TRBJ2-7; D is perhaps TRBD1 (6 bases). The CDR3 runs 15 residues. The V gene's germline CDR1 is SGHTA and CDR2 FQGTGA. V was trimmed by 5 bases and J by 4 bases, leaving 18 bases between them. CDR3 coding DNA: TGTGCCAGCAGCCGTTCCTCCGGGACACAATACGAGCAGTACTTC. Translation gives CASSRSSGTQYEQYF.

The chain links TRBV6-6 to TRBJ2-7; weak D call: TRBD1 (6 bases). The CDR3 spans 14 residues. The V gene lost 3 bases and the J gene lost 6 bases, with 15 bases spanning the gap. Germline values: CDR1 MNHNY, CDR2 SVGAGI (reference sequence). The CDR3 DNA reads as TGTGCCAGCAGTTATCACACCGGGACAACCGAGCAGTACGTC. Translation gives CASSYHTGTTEQYV.

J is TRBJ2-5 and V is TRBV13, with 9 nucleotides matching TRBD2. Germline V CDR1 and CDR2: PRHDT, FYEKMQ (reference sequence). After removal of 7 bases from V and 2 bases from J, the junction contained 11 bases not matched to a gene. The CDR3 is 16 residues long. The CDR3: CASKFASGVKQETQYF. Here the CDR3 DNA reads TGTGCCAGCAAATTCGCTAGCGGGGTAAAACAAGAGACCCAGTACTTC.

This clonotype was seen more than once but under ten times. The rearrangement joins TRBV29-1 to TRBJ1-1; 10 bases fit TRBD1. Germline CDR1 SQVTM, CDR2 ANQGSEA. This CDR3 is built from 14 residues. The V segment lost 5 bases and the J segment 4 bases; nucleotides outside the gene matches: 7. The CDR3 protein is CSVSTGQGGTEAFF. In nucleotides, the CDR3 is TGCAGCGTTTCAACTGGACAGGGGGGCACTGAAGCTTTCTTT.

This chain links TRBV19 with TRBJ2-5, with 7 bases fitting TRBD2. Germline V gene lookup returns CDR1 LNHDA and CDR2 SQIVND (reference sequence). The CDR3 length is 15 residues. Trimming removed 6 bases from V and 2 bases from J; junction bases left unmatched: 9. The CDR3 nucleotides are TGTGCCAGTAGCTCCCGGGGGGATCCTCAAGAGACCCAGTACTTC. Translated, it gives CASSSRGDPQETQYF.

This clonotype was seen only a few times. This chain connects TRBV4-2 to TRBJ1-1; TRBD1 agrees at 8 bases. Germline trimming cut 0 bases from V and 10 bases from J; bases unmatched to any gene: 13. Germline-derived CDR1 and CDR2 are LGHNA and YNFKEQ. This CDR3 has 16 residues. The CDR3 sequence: CASSQDYTQGVNGAFF. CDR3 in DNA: TGTGCCAGCAGCCAAGATTATACACAGGGGGTTAACGGAGCTTTCTTT.

The CDR3 protein is CASSREILRGTEAFF. The CDR3 DNA is TGCGCCAGCAGCCGAGAAATCTTGAGGGGCACTGAAGCTTTCTTT. V gene TRBV4-1 combines with J gene TRBJ1-1; maybe TRBD1 (5 bases). The CDR3 runs to 15 residues. Germline V gives CDR1 MGHRA, CDR2 YSYEKL. Trimming left V 4 bases short and J 4 bases short, with 16 bases between.

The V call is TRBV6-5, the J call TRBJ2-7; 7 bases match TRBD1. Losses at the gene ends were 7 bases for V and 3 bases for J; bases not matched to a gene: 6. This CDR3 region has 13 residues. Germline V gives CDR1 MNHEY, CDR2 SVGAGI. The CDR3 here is CASIPPGGYEQYF. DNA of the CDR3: TGTGCCAGCATCCCCCCAGGGGGCTACGAGCAGTACTTC.

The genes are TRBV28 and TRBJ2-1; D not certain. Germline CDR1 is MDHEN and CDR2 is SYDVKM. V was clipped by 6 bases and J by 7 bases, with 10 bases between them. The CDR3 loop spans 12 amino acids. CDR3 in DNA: TGTGCCAGCAGCCGGACGCGGAATGAGCAGTTCTTC. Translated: CASSRTRNEQFF.

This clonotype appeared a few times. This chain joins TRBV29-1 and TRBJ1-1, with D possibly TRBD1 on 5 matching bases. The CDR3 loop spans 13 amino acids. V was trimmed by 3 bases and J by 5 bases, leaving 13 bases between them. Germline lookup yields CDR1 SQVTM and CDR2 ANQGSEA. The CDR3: CSVDRGRVTEAFF. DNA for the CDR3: TGCAGCGTTGATCGGGGGAGGGTGACTGAAGCTTTCTTT.

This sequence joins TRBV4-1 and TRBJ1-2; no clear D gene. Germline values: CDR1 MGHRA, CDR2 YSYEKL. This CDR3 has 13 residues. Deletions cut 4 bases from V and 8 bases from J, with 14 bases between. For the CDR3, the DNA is TGCGCCAGCAGCCCCCGGGGTTCTAACGGCTACACCTTC. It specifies CASSPRGSNGYTF.

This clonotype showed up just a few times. The CDR3 DNA follows: TGTGCCACCAGCAGACACCGGGATACGCAGTATTTT. Amino acids: CATSRHRDTQYF. The rearrangement uses TRBV15 and TRBJ2-3; D unclear. The CDR3 loop spans 12 amino acids. Germline values: CDR1 LNHNV, CDR2 YYDKDF (reference sequence). Trimming removed 2 bases from V and 6 bases from J, with 6 bases in between.

The CDR3 nucleotides read TGTGCCAGCAGACCCCAGGGCGGCGAGCAGTACTTC. Translated: CASRPQGGEQYF. The chain uses TRBV14 and TRBJ2-7; possibly TRBD1 for D (5 bases). Germline V lookup: CDR1 SGHDN, CDR2 FVKESK. V was trimmed by 6 bases and J by 6 bases, leaving 12 bases between them. The CDR3 contains 12 residues.

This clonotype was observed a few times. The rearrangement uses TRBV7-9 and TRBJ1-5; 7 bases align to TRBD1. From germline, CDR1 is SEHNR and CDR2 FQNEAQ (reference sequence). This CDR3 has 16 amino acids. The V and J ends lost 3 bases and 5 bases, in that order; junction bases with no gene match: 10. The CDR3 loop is CASSLETGRDDQPQHF. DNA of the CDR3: TGTGCCAGCAGCTTGGAGACAGGGCGGGACGATCAGCCCCAGCATTTT.

For the CDR3, the DNA is TGCGCCAGCAAGGGCGAAAGCGGGGGGTCGGCCGGGGAGCTGTTTTTT. As protein: CASKGESGGSAGELFF. The chain links TRBV4-3 to TRBJ2-2; 9 nucleotides line up with TRBD2. V shed 7 bases, J shed 6 bases, and the junction held 12 bases outside the gene matches. Per the germline V gene, CDR1 is LGHNA and CDR2 is YSLEER. The CDR3 sequence is 16 residues long.

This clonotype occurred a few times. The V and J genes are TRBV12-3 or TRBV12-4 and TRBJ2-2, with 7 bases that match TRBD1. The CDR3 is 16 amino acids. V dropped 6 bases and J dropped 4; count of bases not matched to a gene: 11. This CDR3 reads CASSHRWDSITGELFF. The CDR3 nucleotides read TGTGCCAGCAGCCACCGCTGGGACAGTATCACCGGGGAGCTGTTTTTT.

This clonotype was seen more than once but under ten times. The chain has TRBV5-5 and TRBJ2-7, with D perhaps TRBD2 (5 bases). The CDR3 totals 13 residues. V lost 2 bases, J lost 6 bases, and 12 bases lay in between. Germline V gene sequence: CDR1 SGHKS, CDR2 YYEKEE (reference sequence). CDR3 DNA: TGTGCCAGCAGCTTCTTTGGTGCGGGCGAGCAGTACGTC. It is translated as CASSFFGAGEQYV.

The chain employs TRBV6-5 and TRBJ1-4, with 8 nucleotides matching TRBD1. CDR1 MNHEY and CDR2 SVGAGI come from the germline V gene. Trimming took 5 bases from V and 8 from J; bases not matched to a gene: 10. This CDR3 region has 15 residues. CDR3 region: CASSTRGRGQEKLFF. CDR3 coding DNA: TGTGCCAGCAGTACCCGTGGCAGGGGGCAGGAAAAACTGTTTTTT.

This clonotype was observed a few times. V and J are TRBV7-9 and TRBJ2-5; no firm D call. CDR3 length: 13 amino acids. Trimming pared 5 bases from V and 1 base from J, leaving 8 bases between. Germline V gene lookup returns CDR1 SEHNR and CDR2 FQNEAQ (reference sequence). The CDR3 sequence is CASSATAQETQYF. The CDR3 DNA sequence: TGTGCCAGCAGCGCAACAGCCCAAGAGACCCAGTACTTC.

The DNA for the CDR3 is TGTGCCACCCAGTTAGAGACAGATACGCAGTATTTT. It is translated as CATQLETDTQYF. The V gene is TRBV12-3 or TRBV12-4, the J gene TRBJ2-3; D not resolved. Trimming left V 10 bases short and J 3 bases short, with 11 bases between. The CDR3 contains 12 residues.

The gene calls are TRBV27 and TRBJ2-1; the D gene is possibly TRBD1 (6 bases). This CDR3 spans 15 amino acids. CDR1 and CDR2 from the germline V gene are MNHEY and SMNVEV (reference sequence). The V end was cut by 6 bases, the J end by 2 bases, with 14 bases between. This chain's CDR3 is CASSWTEGPYNEQFF. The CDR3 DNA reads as TGTGCCAGCAGCTGGACAGAAGGCCCCTACAATGAGCAGTTCTTC.

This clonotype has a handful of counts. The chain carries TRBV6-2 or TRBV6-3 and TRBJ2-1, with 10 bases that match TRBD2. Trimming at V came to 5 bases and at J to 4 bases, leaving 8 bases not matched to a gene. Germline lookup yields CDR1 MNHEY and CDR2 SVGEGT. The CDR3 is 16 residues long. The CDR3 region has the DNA TGTGCCAGCAGTGCCAGGACTAGCGGCCTATACAATGAGCAGTTCTTC. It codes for CASSARTSGLYNEQFF.

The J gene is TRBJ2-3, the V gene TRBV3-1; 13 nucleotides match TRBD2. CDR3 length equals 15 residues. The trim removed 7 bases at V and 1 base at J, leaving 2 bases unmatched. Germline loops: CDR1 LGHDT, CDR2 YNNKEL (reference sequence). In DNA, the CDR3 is TGTGCCAGCACTACTAGCGGGGGGGGCACAGATACGCAGTATTTT. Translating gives CASTTSGGGTDTQYF.

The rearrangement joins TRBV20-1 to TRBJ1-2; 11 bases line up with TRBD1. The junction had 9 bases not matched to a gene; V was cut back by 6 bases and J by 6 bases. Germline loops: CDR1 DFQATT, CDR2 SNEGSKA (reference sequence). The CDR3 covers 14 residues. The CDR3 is CSATPGTGGHGYTF. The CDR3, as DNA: TGCAGTGCCACACCCGGGACAGGGGGACATGGCTACACCTTC.

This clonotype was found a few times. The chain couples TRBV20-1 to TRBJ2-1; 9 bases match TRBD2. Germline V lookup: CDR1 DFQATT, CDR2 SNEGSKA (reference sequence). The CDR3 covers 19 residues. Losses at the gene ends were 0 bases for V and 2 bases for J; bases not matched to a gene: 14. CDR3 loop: CSARDLRISGGAAYNEQFF. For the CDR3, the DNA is TGCAGTGCTAGAGATCTTCGTATTAGCGGGGGAGCCGCCTACAATGAGCAGTTCTTC.

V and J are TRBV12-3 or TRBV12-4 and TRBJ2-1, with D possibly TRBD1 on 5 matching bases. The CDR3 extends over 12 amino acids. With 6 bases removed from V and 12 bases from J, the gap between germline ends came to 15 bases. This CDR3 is CASSLGLFGQFF. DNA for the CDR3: TGTGCCAGCAGCCTGGGGCTTTTCGGGCAGTTCTTC.

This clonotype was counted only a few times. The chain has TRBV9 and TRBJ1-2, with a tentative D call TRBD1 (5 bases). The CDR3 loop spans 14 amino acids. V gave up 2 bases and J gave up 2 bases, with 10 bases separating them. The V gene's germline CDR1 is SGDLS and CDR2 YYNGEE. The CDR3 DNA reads TGTGCCAGCAGCGTCAGTCCAGGGAACTATGGCTACACCTTC. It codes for CASSVSPGNYGYTF.

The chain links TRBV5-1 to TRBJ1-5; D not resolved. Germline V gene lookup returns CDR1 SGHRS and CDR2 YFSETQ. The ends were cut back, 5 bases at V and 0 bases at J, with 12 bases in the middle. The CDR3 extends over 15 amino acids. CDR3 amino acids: CASRRMPSSNQPQHF. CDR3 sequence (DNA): TGCGCCAGCAGACGAATGCCCAGTAGCAATCAGCCCCAGCATTTT.

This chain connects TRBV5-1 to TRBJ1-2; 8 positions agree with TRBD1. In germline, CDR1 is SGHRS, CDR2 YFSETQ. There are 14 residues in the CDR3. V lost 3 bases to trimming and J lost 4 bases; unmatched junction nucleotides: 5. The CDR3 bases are TGCGCCAGCAGCTCGGACAGGGCAGTCTATGGCTACACCTTC. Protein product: CASSSDRAVYGYTF.

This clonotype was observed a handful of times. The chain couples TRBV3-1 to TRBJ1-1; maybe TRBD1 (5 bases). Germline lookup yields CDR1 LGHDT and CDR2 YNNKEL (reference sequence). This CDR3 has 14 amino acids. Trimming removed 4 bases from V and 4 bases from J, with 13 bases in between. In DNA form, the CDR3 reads TGTGCCAGCAGCCCTCCAGGGTGGAGCACTGAAGCTTTCTTT. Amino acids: CASSPPGWSTEAFF.